Below, 26 T cell receptor beta chains from the same sample are listed, as sequenced in a study of T cells after yellow fever vaccination. TCRdb re-analysed the 5' RACE reads in MiXCR, keeping a single row per CDR3 protein. The sample has more than 20,000 distinct CDR3 sequences; 5.5% are singletons. This specimen was PBMCs, either bulk or a sorted T-cell subset (CD4+, CD8+, memory, or dextramer-sorted; not recorded which), taken 15 days after the yellow fever booster vaccination. The receptors stem from a man aged 30-40 years who received the YFV17D yellow fever vaccine.

This clonotype was seen ten or more times. The rearrangement links TRBV10-2 to TRBJ2-1; TRBD1 aligns across 8 bases. There are 17 residues in the CDR3. Germline-derived CDR1 and CDR2 are WSHSY and SAAADI. V shed 4 bases, J shed 4 bases, and the junction held 12 bases outside the gene matches. CDR3: CASSGQTRDRQYNEQFF. In DNA form, the CDR3 reads TGCGCCAGCAGTGGACAGACCCGGGACAGGCAATACAATGAGCAGTTCTTC.

There are many counts of this clonotype. The rearrangement uses TRBV20-1 and TRBJ2-5; possibly TRBD1 for D (5 bases). Germline assignment: CDR1 DFQATT and CDR2 SNEGSKA (reference sequence). Trimming took 5 bases from V and 5 from J, leaving 12 bases between them. The CDR3 length is 12 residues. The CDR3 nucleotides read TGCAGTGCTGGGTGGGGCGGCGAGACCCAGTACTTC. Its protein is CSAGWGGETQYF.

The sample holds many counts of this clonotype. The chain joins TRBV6-1 to TRBJ1-5; weak D call: TRBD1 (5 bases). This CDR3 has 15 residues. CDR1 and CDR2 (germline): MNHNS, SASEGT. Trimming took off 7 bases at V and 3 bases at J, with 16 bases between the two ends. CDR3 sequence: CASILGTYDNQPQHF. The CDR3, as DNA: TGTGCCAGCATCCTAGGGACTTATGACAATCAGCCCCAGCATTTT.

This clonotype has a count of ten or more. The chain carries TRBV12-3 or TRBV12-4 and TRBJ2-1, with 10 positions matching TRBD2. V trimming: 5 bases; J trimming: 8 bases; junction bases outside the gene matches: 18. The CDR3 sequence is 18 residues long. The CDR3 coding sequence is TGTGCCAGCAGTGCCCCTATACTAGCGGGAAGCTTTGTCTATGAGCAGTTCTTC. Amino acid sequence: CASSAPILAGSFVYEQFF.

In its sample, this clonotype was seen many times. The chain employs TRBV7-2 and TRBJ2-1; the D is unclear. This CDR3 comprises 11 residues. The germline gives CDR1 SGHTA, CDR2 FQGNSA. V was trimmed by 5 bases and J by 3 bases, leaving 2 bases between them. The CDR3 nucleotides read TGTGCCAGCAGCCGCTACAATGAGCAGTTCTTC. Translated: CASSRYNEQFF.

This clonotype was seen many times. This rearrangement joins TRBV20-1 to TRBJ1-1; possibly TRBD1 for D (5 bases). Per germline, CDR1 DFQATT and CDR2 SNEGSKA (reference sequence). CDR3 length equals 14 residues. Trimming took off 7 bases at V and 0 bases at J, with 15 bases between the two ends. As DNA, the CDR3 is TGCAGTGTCACGTTCGGGGGGGTGAACACTGAAGCTTTCTTT. It is translated as CSVTFGGVNTEAFF.

This clonotype was recorded at least ten times. The V gene is TRBV7-2, the J gene TRBJ2-3; TRBD1 is a possible D gene (5 bases). The CDR3 is 15 residues long. CDR1 is SGHTA, CDR2 FQGNSA, per germline. Trimming cost V 5 bases and J 2 bases, with 14 bases left between them. The CDR3 loop reads CASSLRQYDTDTQYF. CDR3 DNA sequence: TGTGCCAGCAGCCTCCGACAGTACGACACAGATACGCAGTATTTT.

This clonotype was seen repeatedly, ten times or more. CDR3 amino acids: CSAQAYSFGYTF. The CDR3 DNA reads as TGCAGTGCCCAGGCATACAGCTTTGGCTACACCTTC. The chain has TRBV20-1 and TRBJ1-2; the D is unclear. The CDR3 is made up of 12 amino acids. V lost 6 bases to trimming and J lost 7 bases, with 15 bases between them. Germline assignment: CDR1 DFQATT and CDR2 SNEGSKA (reference sequence).

This clonotype occurred many times. The genes are TRBV4-2 and TRBJ2-1, with 10 bases matching TRBD2. J was trimmed by 6 bases and V by 0 bases; bases with no gene match: 8. The germline V gene encodes CDR1 LGHNA and CDR2 YNFKEQ. This CDR3 is 17 amino acids long. The DNA for the CDR3 is TGTGCCAGCAGCCAAGAAAGCGGGTCTAGCGGGGGCAATGAGCAGTTCTTC. Protein product: CASSQESGSSGGNEQFF.

This clonotype occurred many times. The chain joins TRBV5-6 to TRBJ1-2, with D unresolved. The CDR3 spans 16 residues. Trimming removed 4 bases from V and 8 bases from J, with 24 bases in between. The V gene's germline CDR1 is SGHDT and CDR2 YYEEEE. The DNA of the CDR3 is TGTGCCAGCAGCCCCCTGGGCCGGGAGGGCGCGGAAGGCTACACCTTC. Protein sequence: CASSPLGREGAEGYTF.

This clonotype was counted ten times or more. This chain uses TRBV10-3 with TRBJ1-5; 11 nucleotides match TRBD1. Germline V gene sequence: CDR1 ENHRY, CDR2 SYGVKD. The CDR3 loop spans 16 amino acids. The V and J ends lost 10 bases and 6 bases, in that order; junction bases with no gene match: 14. The CDR3 nucleotides are TGTGCCACCGATGGCGGTGGACAGGGGGCAGGTCAGCCCCAGCATTTT. Its translation is CATDGGGQGAGQPQHF.

In this sample, this clonotype turned up many times. The chain combines TRBV28 with TRBJ2-5; weak D call: TRBD1 (6 bases). In germline, CDR1 is MDHEN, CDR2 SYDVKM. The CDR3 is 13 amino acids. V dropped 7 bases and J dropped 0 bases, with 9 bases sitting between them. CDR3 residues: CASNRAYQETQYF. CDR3 in DNA: TGTGCCAGCAACAGGGCCTACCAAGAGACCCAGTACTTC.

This chain links TRBV4-2 with TRBJ2-3; TRBD2 agrees at 10 bases. Germline CDR1 and CDR2: LGHNA and YNFKEQ. This CDR3 contains 17 residues. With 4 bases clipped from V and 1 base from J, the junction kept 8 bases outside the gene matches. CDR3 sequence reads: CASSLRLAGGGTDTQYF. DNA of the CDR3: TGTGCCAGCAGCCTAAGATTAGCGGGAGGAGGCACAGATACGCAGTATTTT.

This clonotype was observed at least ten times. The V gene is TRBV6-5, the J gene TRBJ2-2; D unclear. This CDR3 has 15 amino acids. The V gene lost 7 bases and the J gene lost 0 bases, with 12 bases spanning the gap. Germline values: CDR1 MNHEY, CDR2 SVGAGI. The CDR3 is CASKFRYANTGELFF. The CDR3 region has the DNA TGTGCCAGCAAGTTTAGGTACGCGAACACCGGGGAGCTGTTTTTT.

The sample holds many counts of this clonotype. The V and J genes are TRBV18 and TRBJ2-5; no clear D. V lost 3 bases to trimming and J lost 0 bases, with 2 bases between them. The CDR3 spans 12 residues. Germline values: CDR1 KGHSH, CDR2 LQKENI. The DNA for the CDR3 is TGTGCCAGCTCACCGTACCAAGAGACCCAGTACTTC. Its translation: CASSPYQETQYF.

Many counts were recorded for this clonotype. This chain connects TRBV5-6 to TRBJ1-5; the D is unclear. The V gene's germline CDR1 is SGHDT and CDR2 YYEEEE. The CDR3 loop spans 13 amino acids. Trimming stripped 0 bases from V and 5 bases from J, with 6 bases between. The CDR3 coding sequence is TGTGCCAGCAGCTTGGACGGCCATCAGCCCCAGCATTTT. Its protein product is CASSLDGHQPQHF.

This clonotype was seen repeatedly, ten times or more. The CDR3 region is CSGVGQNTEAFF. CDR3 sequence (DNA): TGCAGCGGGGTGGGGCAGAACACTGAAGCTTTCTTT. The chain combines TRBV29-1 with TRBJ1-1, with D possibly matching TRBD1 (5 bases). Trimming left V 7 bases short and J 1 base short, with 10 bases between. Germline assignment: CDR1 SQVTM and CDR2 ANQGSEA. The CDR3 covers 12 residues. Full variable domain (rest looked up from reference TRBV29-1 and TRBJ1-1): SAVISQKPSRDICQRGTSLTIQCQVDSQVTMMFWYRQQPGQSLTLIATANQGSEATYESGFVIDKFPISRPNLTFSTLTVSNMSPEDSSIYLCSGVGQNTEAFFGQGTRLTVV.

This clonotype was observed many times. The chain recombines TRBV29-1 with TRBJ2-4; 10 positions agree with TRBD1. Germline CDR1 SQVTM, CDR2 ANQGSEA. This CDR3 spans 16 amino acids. The ends lost 7 bases at V and 1 base at J; junction bases unmatched: 10. CDR3 in amino acids: CSARNTGQGAKNIQYF. The CDR3 DNA reads TGCAGCGCCCGAAACACGGGACAGGGGGCCAAAAACATTCAGTACTTC.

This clonotype was observed many times. This chain links TRBV5-1 with TRBJ2-1; 7 bases agree with TRBD2. V lost 7 bases, J lost 6 bases, and 7 bases stayed unmatched. Germline CDR1 reads SGHRS; CDR2 reads YFSETQ. The CDR3 runs 13 residues. This CDR3 is CASGGGGPNEQFF. CDR3 nucleotide sequence: TGCGCCAGCGGGGGGGGAGGGCCCAATGAGCAGTTCTTC.

This clonotype showed up many times. V is TRBV9 and J is TRBJ2-5; D is ambiguous. Trimming removed 0 bases from V and 2 bases from J, with 11 bases in between. CDR1 and CDR2 (germline): SGDLS, YYNGEE. There are 15 residues in the CDR3. This CDR3 reads CASSVGVGTQETQYF. CDR3 nucleotides: TGTGCCAGCAGCGTAGGTGTGGGAACACAAGAGACCCAGTACTTC. Looking up the rest from reference TRBV9 and TRBJ2-5 gives the full variable domain: DSGVTQTPKHLITATGQRVTLRCSPRSGDLSVYWYQQSLDQGLQFLIQYYNGEERAKGNILERFSAQQFPDLHSELNLSSLELGDSALYFCASSVGVGTQETQYFGPGTRLLVL.

Many counts were recorded for this clonotype. The J gene is TRBJ2-1, the V gene TRBV14; TRBD2 aligns across 13 bases. The germline V gene encodes CDR1 SGHDN and CDR2 FVKESK. This CDR3 contains 17 residues. V lost 0 bases, J lost 7 bases, and 6 bases stayed unmatched. CDR3 sequence: CASSQDLRTSGSNEQFF. The CDR3 bases are TGTGCCAGCAGCCAAGATCTCCGGACTAGCGGGAGTAATGAGCAGTTCTTC. Drawing the rest from reference TRBV14 and TRBJ2-1, the complete variable domain is EAGVTQFPSHSVIEKGQTVTLRCDPISGHDNLYWYRRVMGKEIKFLLHFVKESKQDESGMPNNRFLAERTGGTYSTLKVQPAELEDSGVYFCASSQDLRTSGSNEQFFGPGTRLTVL.

This clonotype has at least ten counts. This sequence joins TRBV20-1 and TRBJ2-7; D is unresolved. Trimming removed 0 bases from V and 4 bases from J, with 4 bases in between. CDR3 size: 11 residues. CDR1 DFQATT and CDR2 SNEGSKA come from the germline V gene (reference sequence). CDR3 nucleotide sequence: TGCAGTGCTAGAGATAAATACGAGCAGTACTTC. Residues: CSARDKYEQYF.

This clonotype showed up many times. The chain recombines TRBV5-1 with TRBJ1-2; 11 bases agree with TRBD1. The CDR3 has 15 residues. Germline V gives CDR1 SGHRS, CDR2 YFSETQ. V lost 7 bases to trimming and J lost 6 bases; unmatched junction nucleotides: 11. The CDR3 is CASDRGTGGSDGYTF. CDR3 sequence (DNA): TGCGCCAGCGACAGAGGGACAGGGGGTTCGGATGGCTACACCTTC. Based on the CDR3 plus reference TRBV5-1 and TRBJ1-2, the full variable domain is KAGVTQTPRYLIKTRGQQVTLSCSPISGHRSVSWYQQTPGQGLQFLFEYFSETQRNKGNFPGRFSGRQFSNSRSEMNVSTLELGDSALYLCASDRGTGGSDGYTFGSGTRLTVV.

This clonotype was counted many times. The chain is built from TRBV24-1 and TRBJ2-5; D is unclear. Trimming stripped 5 bases from V and 0 bases from J, with 3 bases between. Germline V gene sequence: CDR1 KGHDR, CDR2 SFDVKD. This CDR3 contains 12 residues. Here the CDR3 reads CATSGNQETQYF. The CDR3 DNA is TGTGCCACCAGTGGAAACCAAGAGACCCAGTACTTC.

This clonotype was counted at least ten times. The genes are TRBV29-1 and TRBJ2-1, with D possibly being TRBD1 (5 bases). The CDR3 extends over 16 amino acids. V lost 2 bases and J lost 2, with 16 bases in between. Germline V gene data show CDR1 as SQVTM and CDR2 as ANQGSEA. The CDR3 spells CSVEPGDSSTYNEQFF. CDR3 DNA sequence: TGCAGCGTTGAACCTGGCGACAGCTCAACCTACAATGAGCAGTTCTTC.

The rearrangement links TRBV7-2 to TRBJ2-7; 10 nucleotides agree with TRBD2. Losses at the gene ends were 1 base for V and 6 bases for J; bases not matched to a gene: 3. The CDR3 sequence is 14 residues long. Looked up from germline, CDR1 is SGHTA and CDR2 is FQGNSA. DNA for the CDR3: TGTGCCAGCAGCTTAGTTAGCGGGAGGCCCGAGCAGTACTTC. This codes for CASSLVSGRPEQYF.